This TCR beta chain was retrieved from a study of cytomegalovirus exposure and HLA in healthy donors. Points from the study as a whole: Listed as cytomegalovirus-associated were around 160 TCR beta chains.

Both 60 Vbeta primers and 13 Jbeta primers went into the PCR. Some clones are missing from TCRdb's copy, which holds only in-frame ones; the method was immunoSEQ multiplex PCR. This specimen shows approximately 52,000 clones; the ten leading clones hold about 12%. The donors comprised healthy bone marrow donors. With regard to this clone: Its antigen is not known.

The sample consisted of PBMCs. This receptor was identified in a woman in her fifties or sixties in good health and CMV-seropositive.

DNA for the CDR3: TGTGCCACCATAGAGGATGGCAATCAGCCCCAGCATTTT. It encodes CATIEDGNQPQHF. The chain combines TRBV6-1 with TRBJ1-5, with D hard to call. The V end was cut by 10 bases, the J end by 2 bases, with 12 bases between. Looked up from germline, CDR1 is MNHNS and CDR2 is SASEGT. The CDR3 spans 13 residues.